Following are 3 T cell receptor beta chains from one sample sequenced in a study of T cell clonality in common variable immunodeficiency. Notes on the study in general: Reportedly, TCR beta sequences from common variable immunodeficiency showed fewer deletions and N-nucleotide insertions.

These receptors have no known antigen. Some clones are missing from TCRdb's copy, which holds only in-frame ones; the method was immunoSEQ multiplex PCR. The specimen has 30,000 to 40,000 clones, none found just once. Sample: peripheral blood mononuclear cells. The receptors derive from a human donor with common variable immunodeficiency.

Many counts were recorded for this clone. The CDR3 is cut off 3 residues early in the read; its end comes from the germline J gene. The rearrangement links TRBV19 to TRBJ2-3, with 7 bases that match TRBD2. CDR3 length: 14 amino acids. Germline V lookup: CDR1 LNHDA, CDR2 SQIVND (reference sequence). Trimming removed 4 bases from V and 5 bases from J; junction bases left unmatched: 6. CDR3 loop: CASSTYGGIDTQYF. The CDR3 bases that were read are TGTGCCAGTAGTACCTACGGGGGGATAGATACG.

This clone showed up many times. With the read ending 3 residues before the CDR3 end, the germline J gene is used to fill in that end. The J gene is TRBJ2-7, the V gene TRBV2; perhaps TRBD1 as D (6 bases). This CDR3 contains 14 residues. V shed 6 bases and J shed 2 bases, with 14 bases lying between them. The germline V gene encodes CDR1 SNHLY and CDR2 FYNNEI. The part of the CDR3 DNA that was read is TGTGCCAGCAGCCCTGAGGGACACGCCTACGAG. Translating gives CASSPEGHAYE. In full, the CDR3 is CASSPEGHAYEQYF.

About this clone itself: The DNA ends 3 residues before the CDR3 does, and the rest of the CDR3 is filled in from the germline J gene. The chain uses TRBV19 and TRBJ2-5; a weak D match, TRBD1 (6 bases). V was trimmed by 0 bases and J by 6 bases, leaving 14 bases between them. The CDR3 runs to 15 residues. CDR1 and CDR2 from the germline V gene are LNHDA and SQIVND (reference sequence). This CDR3 is CASSIDPGQRQTQYF. The part of the CDR3 DNA that was read is TGTGCCAGTAGTATAGACCCGGGACAACGACAGACC.